The TCR beta chain described here comes from a study of T cells in Graves' hyperthyroidism and ophthalmopathy. Study in general: It was at initial diagnosis, before any treatment, that peripheral blood was collected. Findings and caveats of the study: Most thyroid-expanded clonotypes above 0.001 were also found in blood.

RNA transcripts were the template for amplifying TCR beta CDR3 regions. HTBI primers were employed in a first-round RT-PCR of the TCR CDR3. TCRdb redid the calling of the multiplex PCR reads with MiXCR, one entry per CDR3 protein. The table shows a few hundred thousand distinct CDR3 sequences, with around 13% occurring only once. V dropped 5 bases and J dropped 7; count of bases not matched to a gene: 5. This CDR3 comprises 14 residues. In germline, CDR1 is SEHNR, CDR2 FQNEAQ (reference sequence). Ten or more counts support this clonotype. Its antigen is undetermined. V usage is TRBV7-9 and J usage is TRBJ1-4; the match to TRBD1 covers 9 bases. Material for sequencing was blood. The clonotype was recovered from a woman between 35 and 50 years old with Graves' ophthalmopathy. This CDR3 reads CASSGQTGGEKLFF. CDR3 nucleotide sequence: TGTGCCAGCAGCGGACAGACAGGGGGTGAAAAACTGTTTTTT.